These 25 T cell receptor beta chains were all obtained from the same sample, sequenced in a study of graft-versus-host responses after intestinal transplantation. The data were produced by immunoSEQ multiplex PCR, yet TCRdb's version contains in-frame clones alone and is incomplete. The sample has around 54,000 clones, about 89% seen once. Sequenced material: PBMCs, taken 650 to 690 days after intestinal transplant. The receptors originated from a human patient who received an intestinal transplant, so some T cells may come from the graft donor.

The gene calls are TRBV18 and TRBJ2-1; D remains ambiguous. The germline V gene has CDR1 KGHSH and CDR2 LQKENI. V lost 0 bases and J 5 bases, leaving 11 bases between the germline ends. This CDR3 is 15 amino acids long. The CDR3 DNA reads TGTGCCAGCTCACCACCTAATCATGGGGACAATGAGCAGTTCTTC. Protein product: CASSPPNHGDNEQFF.

The rearrangement joins TRBV7-6 to TRBJ1-1; D is unresolved. Per the germline V gene, CDR1 is SGHVS and CDR2 is FNYEAQ. The V gene lost 2 bases and the J gene lost 2 bases, with 6 bases spanning the gap. The length of the CDR3 is 13 residues. CDR3 in DNA: TGTGCCAGCAGCTTATACAGTAACACTGAAGCTTTCTTT. Translating it yields CASSLYSNTEAFF.

V gene TRBV4-2 combines with J gene TRBJ1-6, with TRBD1 identical over 7 bases. The J segment lost 6 bases and the V segment lost 5 bases, leaving 10 bases of the junction unmatched. From germline, CDR1 is LGHNA and CDR2 YNFKEQ. The CDR3 is made up of 16 amino acids. CDR3 in amino acids: CASSSQSGTANSPLHF. In DNA, the CDR3 is TGTGCCAGCAGCTCACAATCCGGGACAGCTAATTCACCCCTCCACTTT.

V usage is TRBV5-1 and J usage is TRBJ1-1; D is undetermined. Trimming cost V 0 bases and J 0 bases, with 6 bases left between them. CDR3 length: 14 residues. Germline V gene data show CDR1 as SGHRS and CDR2 as YFSETQ. The CDR3 loop is CASSLGQVNTEAFF. CDR3 DNA: TGCGCCAGCAGCTTGGGGCAGGTGAACACTGAAGCTTTCTTT. The full variable domain, rest sourced from reference TRBV5-1 and TRBJ1-1, is KAGVTQTPRYLIKTRGQQVTLSCSPISGHRSVSWYQQTPGQGLQFLFEYFSETQRNKGNFPGRFSGRQFSNSRSEMNVSTLELGDSALYLCASSLGQVNTEAFFGQGTRLTVV.

The rearrangement uses TRBV5-1 and TRBJ2-3; the D gene is possibly TRBD2 (6 bases). Germline V gives CDR1 SGHRS, CDR2 YFSETQ. Trimming stripped 1 base from V and 1 base from J, with 22 bases between. The CDR3 runs to 19 residues. CDR3 residues: CASSLYPGDPQVGTDTQYF. CDR3 DNA: TGCGCCAGCAGCTTGTACCCGGGGGACCCCCAGGTAGGCACAGATACGCAGTATTTT.

This chain uses TRBV2 with TRBJ2-5; 9 nucleotides agree with TRBD2. The CDR3 is 15 residues long. The ends lost 7 bases at V and 4 bases at J; junction bases unmatched: 10. The germline V gene has CDR1 SNHLY and CDR2 FYNNEI. The CDR3 here is CASIPSSGVGETQYF. The CDR3 DNA is TGTGCCAGCATCCCTTCTAGCGGGGTGGGAGAGACCCAGTACTTC.

The V gene is TRBV5-1, the J gene TRBJ1-1; D remains unclear. Germline CDR1 SGHRS, CDR2 YFSETQ. The V end lost 7 bases, the J end lost 5 bases, and 18 bases lay between the germline ends. This CDR3 spans 14 amino acids. CDR3 nucleotide sequence: TGCGCCAGCGCCCCGCCGGACCCGGGTACTGAAGCTTTCTTT. Amino acid sequence: CASAPPDPGTEAFF.

The gene calls are TRBV28 and TRBJ1-2, with 8 bases lining up with TRBD1. The trim removed 5 bases at V and 3 bases at J, leaving 2 bases unmatched. Germline lookup yields CDR1 MDHEN and CDR2 SYDVKM. This CDR3 spans 13 amino acids. The CDR3, as DNA: TGTGCCAGCAGTCCGGGACAGGACTATGGCTACACCTTC. This codes for CASSPGQDYGYTF.

The rearrangement uses TRBV7-9 and TRBJ1-1; D remains unclear. This CDR3 is built from 9 residues. Germline assignment: CDR1 SEHNR and CDR2 FQNEAQ (reference sequence). The V end lost 8 bases, the J end lost 7 bases, and 5 bases lay between the germline ends. The CDR3 nucleotides read TGTGCCAGCGGGGTTGAAGCTTTCTTT. As protein: CASGVEAFF.

This clone occurred once. The rearrangement joins TRBV4-2 to TRBJ2-3; D gene unclear. Germline V CDR1 and CDR2: LGHNA, YNFKEQ. There are 12 residues in the CDR3. Trimming cost V 5 bases and J 4 bases, with 7 bases left between them. CDR3 coding DNA: TGTGCCAGCAGCACGCGACCAGATACGCAGTATTTT. It translates to CASSTRPDTQYF.

This rearrangement joins TRBV6-5 to TRBJ1-5; D remains unclear. The CDR3 extends over 15 amino acids. Germline CDR1 MNHEY, CDR2 SVGAGI. The ends were cut back, 6 bases at V and 0 bases at J, with 12 bases in the middle. DNA of the CDR3: TGTGCCAGCAGAGTAACACGTTATAGCAATCAGCCCCAGCATTTT. This codes for CASRVTRYSNQPQHF.

The chain joins TRBV7-3 to TRBJ1-4; a possible D gene is TRBD1 (6 bases). The CDR3 is 19 residues long. V was clipped by 5 bases and J by 0 bases, with 22 bases between them. Germline lookup yields CDR1 SGHTA and CDR2 FQGTGA. DNA of the CDR3: TGTGCCAGCAGCCCCCCGGGCGGCAGGGGAAGTCCAACTAATGAAAAACTGTTTTTT. Protein sequence: CASSPPGGRGSPTNEKLFF. Full variable domain (remainder filled in from reference TRBV7-3 and TRBJ1-4): GAGVSQTPSNKVTEKGKYVELRCDPISGHTALYWYRQSLGQGPEFLIYFQGTGAADDSGLPNDRFFAVRPEGSVSTLKIQRTERGDSAVYLCASSPPGGRGSPTNEKLFFGSGTQLSVL.

This clone appeared a single time. The J gene is TRBJ1-1, the V gene TRBV4-1; 7 bases line up with TRBD1. Trimming removed 4 bases from V and 2 bases from J; junction bases left unmatched: 7. The V gene's germline CDR1 is MGHRA and CDR2 YSYEKL. The CDR3 runs to 15 residues. The chain's CDR3 is CASSPHGQVNTEAFF. The CDR3 DNA reads as TGCGCCAGCAGCCCCCATGGACAGGTAAACACTGAAGCTTTCTTT.

This clone was picked up one time. The chain is built from TRBV5-1 and TRBJ2-5; D is perhaps TRBD1 or TRBD2 (5 bases each). Trimming left V 0 bases short and J 2 bases short, with 11 bases between. This CDR3 has 15 amino acids. The germline gives CDR1 SGHRS, CDR2 YFSETQ. The CDR3 nucleotides read TGCGCCAGCAGCTTGGGAGGGGTGTCACAAGAGACCCAGTACTTC. It codes for CASSLGGVSQETQYF.

The chain employs TRBV27 and TRBJ1-1; 9 nucleotides align to TRBD1. The CDR3 is made up of 16 amino acids. In germline, CDR1 is MNHEY, CDR2 SMNVEV (reference sequence). Trimming took 4 bases from V and 4 from J; bases not matched to a gene: 10. The DNA for the CDR3 is TGTGCCAGCAGTTCGCCCTACAGGGGGCGAGGCACTGAAGCTTTCTTT. Its protein is CASSSPYRGRGTEAFF.

The chain joins TRBV11-3 to TRBJ2-5; no reliable D call. The end of the DNA fits TRBJ2-7 better, so the J call may be wrong. CDR3 size: 13 residues. CDR1 SGHNT and CDR2 YENEEA come from the germline V gene. The CDR3 loop is CASSLRSSYEQYF. CDR3 DNA sequence: TGTGCCAGCAGCCTTCGTAGCTCCTACGAGCAGTACTTC.

This clone was seen only once. The rearrangement joins TRBV18 to TRBJ2-7; no clear D gene. The CDR3 runs to 14 residues. Germline-derived CDR1 and CDR2 are KGHSH and LQKENI. Trimming cost V 3 bases and J 6 bases, with 15 bases left between them. CDR3 sequence (DNA): TGTGCCAGCTCACCCTCCGTGGGGAATCCCGAGCAGTACTTC. This encodes CASSPSVGNPEQYF.

The J gene is TRBJ1-4, the V gene TRBV4-1; D gene uncertain. Germline assignment: CDR1 MGHRA and CDR2 YSYEKL. V was shortened by 2 bases and J by 7 bases, with 11 bases between the two germline ends. This CDR3 region has 14 residues. The CDR3 nucleotides are TGCGCCAGCAGCCAATTACCGTCTACTGAAAAACTGTTTTTT. This codes for CASSQLPSTEKLFF.

V gene TRBV27 combines with J gene TRBJ1-1, with TRBD1 matching 9 bases. The CDR3 is made up of 17 amino acids. Per the germline V gene, CDR1 is MNHEY and CDR2 is SMNVEV (reference sequence). V shed 5 bases and J 3 bases; nucleotides not matched to a gene: 13. CDR3 region: CASSPGQGRFRDTEAFF. The CDR3 nucleotides read TGTGCCAGCAGTCCGGGACAGGGTCGGTTTCGAGACACTGAAGCTTTCTTT.

The rearrangement links TRBV11-2 to TRBJ2-7; 7 bases align to TRBD2. This CDR3 spans 15 amino acids. Trimming at V came to 3 bases and at J to 3 bases, leaving 8 bases not matched to a gene. CDR1 SGHAT and CDR2 FQNNGV come from the germline V gene. DNA for the CDR3: TGTGCCAGCAGCTTTTCAGCGGGGATAGACTACGAGCAGTACTTC. Residues: CASSFSAGIDYEQYF.

As regards this clone: Other nucleotide sequences from this sample produce the same CDR3. J is TRBJ1-6 and V is TRBV6-1; D possibly corresponds to TRBD1 (6 bases). V was cut by 2 bases and J by 0 bases, with 11 bases left in between. Germline loops: CDR1 MNHNS, CDR2 SASEGT. The CDR3 runs to 17 residues. CDR3 loop: CASSEIRGSSYNSPLHF. In nucleotides, the CDR3 is TGTGCCAGCAGTGAAATAAGGGGGAGCTCCTATAATTCACCCCTCCACTTT.

The V and J genes are TRBV4-2 and TRBJ1-3; D not resolved. V lost 0 bases and J lost 0, with 15 bases in between. Germline-derived CDR1 and CDR2 are LGHNA and YNFKEQ. This CDR3 region has 18 residues. The DNA for the CDR3 is TGTGCCAGCAGCCAAGATCCCCCGGTGAGAGTCTCTGGAAACACCATATATTTT. Translating gives CASSQDPPVRVSGNTIYF.

This clone was seen a single time. The chain uses TRBV27 and TRBJ2-7, with 7 bases matching TRBD1. V shed 5 bases, J shed 3 bases, and the junction held 4 bases outside the gene matches. The CDR3 consists of 13 residues. CDR1 and CDR2 (germline): MNHEY, SMNVEV (reference sequence). CDR3 DNA sequence: TGTGCCAGCAGTCGGGACAGAAACTACGAGCAGTACTTC. It is translated as CASSRDRNYEQYF.

The chain combines TRBV5-1 with TRBJ2-2; D not certain. There are 13 residues in the CDR3. Per the germline V gene, CDR1 is SGHRS and CDR2 is YFSETQ. V was pared by 5 bases and J by 3 bases, with 8 bases between. CDR3 nucleotides: TGCGCCAGCAGATCGGCTGACACCGGGGAGCTGTTTTTT. Protein product: CASRSADTGELFF.

This chain links TRBV6-1 with TRBJ1-2; TRBD1 matches 8 bases. Unmatched junction bases numbered 5, after V lost 4 bases and J lost 4 bases. Germline V CDR1 and CDR2: MNHNS, SASEGT. The CDR3 contains 14 residues. CDR3 bases: TGTGCCAGCAGTGGACAGGGGCTTCCCTATGGCTACACCTTC. Encoded protein: CASSGQGLPYGYTF.